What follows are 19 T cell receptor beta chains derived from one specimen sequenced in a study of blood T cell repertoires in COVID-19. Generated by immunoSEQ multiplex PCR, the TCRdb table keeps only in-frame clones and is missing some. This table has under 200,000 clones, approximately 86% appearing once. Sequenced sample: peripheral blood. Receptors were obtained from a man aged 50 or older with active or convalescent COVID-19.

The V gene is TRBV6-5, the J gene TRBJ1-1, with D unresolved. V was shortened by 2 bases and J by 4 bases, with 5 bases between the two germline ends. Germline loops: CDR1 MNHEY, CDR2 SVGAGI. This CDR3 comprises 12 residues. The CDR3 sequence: CASSYAGTEAFF. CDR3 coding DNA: TGTGCCAGCAGTTACGCAGGCACTGAAGCTTTCTTT.

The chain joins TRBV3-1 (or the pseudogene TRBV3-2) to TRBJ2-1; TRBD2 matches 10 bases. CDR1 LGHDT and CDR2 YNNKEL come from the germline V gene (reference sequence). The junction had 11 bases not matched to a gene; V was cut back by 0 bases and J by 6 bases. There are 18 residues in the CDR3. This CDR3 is CASSQDPPSGRKRNEQFF. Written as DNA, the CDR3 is TGTGCCAGCAGCCAAGATCCGCCTAGCGGGAGAAAACGCAATGAGCAGTTCTTC.

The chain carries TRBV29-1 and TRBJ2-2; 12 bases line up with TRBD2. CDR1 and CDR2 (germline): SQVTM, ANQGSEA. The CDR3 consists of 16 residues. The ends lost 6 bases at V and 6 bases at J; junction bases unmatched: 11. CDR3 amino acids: CSVELSSGGASGELFF. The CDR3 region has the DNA TGCAGCGTCGAACTTTCTAGCGGGGGGGCTTCCGGGGAGCTGTTTTTT.

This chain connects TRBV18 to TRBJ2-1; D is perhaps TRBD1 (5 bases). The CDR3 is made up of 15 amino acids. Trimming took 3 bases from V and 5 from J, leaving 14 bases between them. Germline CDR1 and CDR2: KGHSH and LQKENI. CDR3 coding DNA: TGTGCCAGCTCACCCTCCCGACAGCCCAACAATGAGCAGTTCTTC. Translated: CASSPSRQPNNEQFF.

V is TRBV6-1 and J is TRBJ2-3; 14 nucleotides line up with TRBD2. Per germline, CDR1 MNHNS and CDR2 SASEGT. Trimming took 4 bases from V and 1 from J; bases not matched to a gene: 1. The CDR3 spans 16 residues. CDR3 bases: TGTGCCAGCAGTGCGACTAGCGGGAGGGGCACAGATACGCAGTATTTT. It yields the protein CASSATSGRGTDTQYF.

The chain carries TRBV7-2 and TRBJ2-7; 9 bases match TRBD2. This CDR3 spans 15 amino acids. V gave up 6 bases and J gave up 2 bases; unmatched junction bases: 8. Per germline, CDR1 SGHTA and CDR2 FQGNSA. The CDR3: CASRRTSGPTYEQYF. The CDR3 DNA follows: TGTGCCAGCAGACGTACTAGCGGGCCTACCTACGAGCAGTACTTC. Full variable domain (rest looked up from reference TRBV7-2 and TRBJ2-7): GAGVSQSPSNKVTEKGKDVELRCDPISGHTALYWYRQSLGQGLEFLIYFQGNSAPDKSGLPSDRFSAERTGGSVSTLTIQRTQQEDSAVYLCASRRTSGPTYEQYFGPGTRLTVT.

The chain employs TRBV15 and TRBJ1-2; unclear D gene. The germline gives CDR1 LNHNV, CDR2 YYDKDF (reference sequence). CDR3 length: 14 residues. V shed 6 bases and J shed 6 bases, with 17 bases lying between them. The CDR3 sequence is CATRKANAVNGYTF. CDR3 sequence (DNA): TGTGCCACCAGGAAAGCGAACGCTGTCAATGGCTACACCTTC.

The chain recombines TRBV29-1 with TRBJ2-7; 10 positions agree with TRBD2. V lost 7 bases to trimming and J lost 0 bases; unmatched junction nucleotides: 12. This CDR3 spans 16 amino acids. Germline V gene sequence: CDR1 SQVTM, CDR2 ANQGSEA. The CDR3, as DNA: TGCAGCGCCGTGGGGGCTAGCGGGGGTAGCTCCTACGAGCAGTACTTC. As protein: CSAVGASGGSSYEQYF.

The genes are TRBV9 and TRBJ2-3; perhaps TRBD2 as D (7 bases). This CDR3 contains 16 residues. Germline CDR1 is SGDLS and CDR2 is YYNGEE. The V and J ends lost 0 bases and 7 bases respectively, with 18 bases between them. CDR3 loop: CASSVEGGGGQHTQYF. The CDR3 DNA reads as TGTGCCAGCAGCGTAGAGGGAGGGGGTGGCCAACATACGCAGTATTTT. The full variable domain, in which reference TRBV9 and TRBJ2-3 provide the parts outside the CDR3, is DSGVTQTPKHLITATGQRVTLRCSPRSGDLSVYWYQQSLDQGLQFLIQYYNGEERAKGNILERFSAQQFPDLHSELNLSSLELGDSALYFCASSVEGGGGQHTQYFGPGTRLTVL.

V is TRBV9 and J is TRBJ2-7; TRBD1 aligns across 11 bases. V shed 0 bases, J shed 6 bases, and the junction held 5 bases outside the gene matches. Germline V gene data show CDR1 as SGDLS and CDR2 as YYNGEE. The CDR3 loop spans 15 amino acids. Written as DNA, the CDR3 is TGTGCCAGCAGCGTAGTTGGGGACAGGGGGATCGAGCAGTACTTC. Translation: CASSVVGDRGIEQYF.

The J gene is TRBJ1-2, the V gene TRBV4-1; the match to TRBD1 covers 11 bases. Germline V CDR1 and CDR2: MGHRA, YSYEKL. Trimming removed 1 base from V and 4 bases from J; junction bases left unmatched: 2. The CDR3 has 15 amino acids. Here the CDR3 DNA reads TGCGCCAGCAGCCAAGTCGGACAGGGGGCCTATGGCTACACCTTC. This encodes CASSQVGQGAYGYTF.

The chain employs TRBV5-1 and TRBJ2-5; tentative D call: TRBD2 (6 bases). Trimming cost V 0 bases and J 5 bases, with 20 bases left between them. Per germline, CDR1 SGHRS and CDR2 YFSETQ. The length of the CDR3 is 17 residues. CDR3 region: CASSLGFGRLAMETQYF. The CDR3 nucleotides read TGCGCCAGCAGCTTGGGGTTTGGTCGGCTAGCGATGGAGACCCAGTACTTC.

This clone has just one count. CDR3 region: CASSEADPSMGYTF. CDR3 DNA sequence: TGTGCCAGCAGCGAGGCAGACCCATCTATGGGCTACACCTTC. The rearrangement links TRBV3-1 (or the pseudogene TRBV3-2) to TRBJ1-2; D is unresolved. V was clipped by 5 bases and J by 8 bases, with 18 bases between them. The CDR3 covers 14 residues. CDR1 is LGHDT, CDR2 YNNKEL, per germline (reference sequence).

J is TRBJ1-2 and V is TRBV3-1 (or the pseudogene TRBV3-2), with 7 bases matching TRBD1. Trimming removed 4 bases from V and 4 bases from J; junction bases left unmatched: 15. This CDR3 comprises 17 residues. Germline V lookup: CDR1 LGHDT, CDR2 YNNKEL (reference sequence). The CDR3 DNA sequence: TGTGCCAGCAGCCTAACAGATCCGGGACAGCACCTCTATGGCTACACCTTC. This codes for CASSLTDPGQHLYGYTF.

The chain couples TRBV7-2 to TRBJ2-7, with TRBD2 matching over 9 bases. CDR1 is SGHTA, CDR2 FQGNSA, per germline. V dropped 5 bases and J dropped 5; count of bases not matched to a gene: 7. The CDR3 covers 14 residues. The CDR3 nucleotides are TGTGCCAGCAGCCTTGGGACTAGCAGACACGAGCAGTACTTC. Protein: CASSLGTSRHEQYF.

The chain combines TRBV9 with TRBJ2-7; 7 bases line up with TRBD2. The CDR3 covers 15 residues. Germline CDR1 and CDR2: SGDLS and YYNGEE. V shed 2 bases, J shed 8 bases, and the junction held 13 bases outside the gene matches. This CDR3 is CASSVQSGALSQQYF. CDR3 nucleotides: TGTGCCAGCAGCGTCCAGAGCGGGGCCCTCTCGCAGCAGTACTTC. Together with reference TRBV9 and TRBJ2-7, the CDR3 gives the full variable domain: DSGVTQTPKHLITATGQRVTLRCSPRSGDLSVYWYQQSLDQGLQFLIQYYNGEERAKGNILERFSAQQFPDLHSELNLSSLELGDSALYFCASSVQSGALSQQYFGPGTRLTVT.

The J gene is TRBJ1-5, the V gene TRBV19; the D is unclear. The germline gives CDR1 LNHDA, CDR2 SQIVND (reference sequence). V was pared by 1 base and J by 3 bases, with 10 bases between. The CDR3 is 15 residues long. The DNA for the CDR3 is TGTGCCAGTAGTATAGGGGGAGGGAACAATCAGCCCCAGCATTTT. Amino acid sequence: CASSIGGGNNQPQHF.

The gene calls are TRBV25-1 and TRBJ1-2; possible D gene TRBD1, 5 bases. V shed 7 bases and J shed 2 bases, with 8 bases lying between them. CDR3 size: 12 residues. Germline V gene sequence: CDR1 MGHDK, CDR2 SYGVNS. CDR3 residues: CASNQGNYGYTF. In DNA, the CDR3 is TGTGCCAGCAACCAGGGAAACTATGGCTACACCTTC.

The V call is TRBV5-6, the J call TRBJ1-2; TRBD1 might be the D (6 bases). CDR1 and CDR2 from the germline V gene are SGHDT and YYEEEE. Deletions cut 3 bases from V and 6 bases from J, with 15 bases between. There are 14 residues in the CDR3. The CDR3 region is CASSSTTGLDGYTF. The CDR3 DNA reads TGTGCCAGCAGCTCTACAACAGGGCTGGATGGCTACACCTTC.